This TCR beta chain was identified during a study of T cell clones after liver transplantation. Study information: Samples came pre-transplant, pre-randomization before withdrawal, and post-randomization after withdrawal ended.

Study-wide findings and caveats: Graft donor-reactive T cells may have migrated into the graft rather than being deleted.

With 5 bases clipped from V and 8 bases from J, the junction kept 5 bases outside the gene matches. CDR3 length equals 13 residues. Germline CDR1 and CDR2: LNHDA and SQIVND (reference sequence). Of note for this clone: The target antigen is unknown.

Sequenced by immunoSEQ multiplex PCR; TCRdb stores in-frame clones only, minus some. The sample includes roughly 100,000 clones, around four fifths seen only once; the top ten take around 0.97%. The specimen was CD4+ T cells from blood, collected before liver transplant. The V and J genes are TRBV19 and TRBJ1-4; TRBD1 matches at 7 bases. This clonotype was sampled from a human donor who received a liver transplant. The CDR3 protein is CASSGDSSEKLFF. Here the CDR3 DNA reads TGTGCCAGTAGTGGGGACAGCTCCGAAAAACTGTTTTTT. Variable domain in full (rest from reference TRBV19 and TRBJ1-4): DGGITQSPKYLFRKEGQNVTLSCEQNLNHDAMYWYRQDPGQGLRLIYYSQIVNDFQKGDIAEGYSVSREKKESFPLTVTSAQKNPTAFYLCASSGDSSEKLFFGSGTQLSVL.